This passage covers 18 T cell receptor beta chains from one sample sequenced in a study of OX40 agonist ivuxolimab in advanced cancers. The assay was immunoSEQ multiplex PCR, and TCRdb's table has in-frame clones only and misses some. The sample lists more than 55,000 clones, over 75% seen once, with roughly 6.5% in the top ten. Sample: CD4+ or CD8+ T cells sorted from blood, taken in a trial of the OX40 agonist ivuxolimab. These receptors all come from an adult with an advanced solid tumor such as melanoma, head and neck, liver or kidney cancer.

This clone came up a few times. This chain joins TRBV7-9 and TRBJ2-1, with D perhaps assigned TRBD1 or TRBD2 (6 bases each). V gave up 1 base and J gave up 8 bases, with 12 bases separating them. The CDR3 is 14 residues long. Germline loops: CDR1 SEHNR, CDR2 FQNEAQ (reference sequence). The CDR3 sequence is CASSLGGGLDEQFF. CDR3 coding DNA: TGTGCCAGCAGCTTAGGAGGGGGGTTAGATGAGCAGTTCTTC. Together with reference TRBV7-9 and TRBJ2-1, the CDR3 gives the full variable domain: DTGVSQNPRHKITKRGQNVTFRCDPISEHNRLYWYRQTLGQGPEFLTYFQNEAQLEKSRLLSDRFSAERPKGSFSTLEIQRTEQGDSAMYLCASSLGGGLDEQFFGPGTRLTVL.

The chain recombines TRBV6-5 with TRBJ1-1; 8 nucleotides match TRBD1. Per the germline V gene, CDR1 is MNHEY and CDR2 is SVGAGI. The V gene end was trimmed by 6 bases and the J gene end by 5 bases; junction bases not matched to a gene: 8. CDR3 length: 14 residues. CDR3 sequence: CASSPQGAGTEAFF. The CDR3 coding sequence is TGTGCCAGCAGCCCCCAGGGGGCTGGTACTGAAGCTTTCTTT.

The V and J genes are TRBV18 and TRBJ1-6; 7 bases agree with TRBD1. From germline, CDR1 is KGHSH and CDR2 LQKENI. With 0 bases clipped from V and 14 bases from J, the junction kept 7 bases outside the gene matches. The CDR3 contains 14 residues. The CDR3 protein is CASSPPGQAGSLHF. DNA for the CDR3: TGTGCCAGCTCACCACCCGGACAGGCTGGCTCCCTCCACTTT.

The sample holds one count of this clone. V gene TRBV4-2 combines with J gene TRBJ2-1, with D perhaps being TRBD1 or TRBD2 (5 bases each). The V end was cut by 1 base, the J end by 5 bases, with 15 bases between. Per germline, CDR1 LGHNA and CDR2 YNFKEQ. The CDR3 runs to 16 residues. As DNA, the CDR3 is TGTGCCAGCAGCCAAGCGGGGCTCGCTCCCAACAATGAGCAGTTCTTC. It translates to CASSQAGLAPNNEQFF.

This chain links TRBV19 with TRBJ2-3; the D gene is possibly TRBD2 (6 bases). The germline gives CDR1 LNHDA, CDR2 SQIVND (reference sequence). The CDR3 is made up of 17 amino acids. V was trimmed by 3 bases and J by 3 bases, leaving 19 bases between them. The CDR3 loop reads CASSMALAGMGTDTQYF. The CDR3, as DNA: TGTGCCAGTAGTATGGCCCTCGCGGGAATGGGAACAGATACGCAGTATTTT.

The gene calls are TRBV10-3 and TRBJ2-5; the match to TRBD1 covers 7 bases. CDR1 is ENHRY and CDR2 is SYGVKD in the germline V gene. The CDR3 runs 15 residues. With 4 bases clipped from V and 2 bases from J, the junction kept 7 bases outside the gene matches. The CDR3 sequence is CAISARTGAQETQYF. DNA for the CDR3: TGTGCCATCAGTGCCCGTACAGGGGCACAAGAGACCCAGTACTTC.

For the CDR3, the DNA is TGTGCCAGCAGTTGGCCTAGCGGACTCACAGATACGCAGTATTTT. This gives the protein CASSWPSGLTDTQYF. The rearrangement links TRBV28 to TRBJ2-3, with 7 bases fitting TRBD2. This CDR3 spans 15 amino acids. J gave up 2 bases and V 4 bases, and 6 bases lay outside the gene matches. Per germline, CDR1 MDHEN and CDR2 SYDVKM.

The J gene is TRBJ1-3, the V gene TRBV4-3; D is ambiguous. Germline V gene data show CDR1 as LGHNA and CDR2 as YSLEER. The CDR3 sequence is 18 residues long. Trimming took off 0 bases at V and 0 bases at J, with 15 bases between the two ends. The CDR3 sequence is CASSQDVSRWGSGNTIYF. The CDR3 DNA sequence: TGCGCCAGCAGCCAAGACGTCAGCCGGTGGGGCTCTGGAAACACCATATATTTT.

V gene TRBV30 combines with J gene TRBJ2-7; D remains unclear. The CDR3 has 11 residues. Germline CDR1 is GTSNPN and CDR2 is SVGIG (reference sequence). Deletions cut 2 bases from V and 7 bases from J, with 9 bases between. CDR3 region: CAWSWDGEQYF. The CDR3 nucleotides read TGTGCCTGGAGTTGGGATGGGGAGCAGTACTTC.

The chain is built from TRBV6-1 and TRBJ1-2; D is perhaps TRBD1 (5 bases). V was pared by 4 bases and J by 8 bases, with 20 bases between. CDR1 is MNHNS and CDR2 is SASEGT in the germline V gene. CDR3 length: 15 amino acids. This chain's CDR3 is CASSGRRDSEKGYTF. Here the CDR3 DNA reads TGTGCCAGCAGTGGTCGCCGGGACTCCGAAAAGGGCTACACCTTC.

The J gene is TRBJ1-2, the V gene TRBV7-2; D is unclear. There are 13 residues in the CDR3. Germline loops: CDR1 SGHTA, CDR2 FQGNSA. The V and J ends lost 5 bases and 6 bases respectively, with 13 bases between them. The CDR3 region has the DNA TGTGCCAGCAGCCCGCAGGACCTTAATGGCTACACCTTC. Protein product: CASSPQDLNGYTF. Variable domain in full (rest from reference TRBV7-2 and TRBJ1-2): GAGVSQSPSNKVTEKGKDVELRCDPISGHTALYWYRQSLGQGLEFLIYFQGNSAPDKSGLPSDRFSAERTGGSVSTLTIQRTQQEDSAVYLCASSPQDLNGYTFGSGTRLTVV.

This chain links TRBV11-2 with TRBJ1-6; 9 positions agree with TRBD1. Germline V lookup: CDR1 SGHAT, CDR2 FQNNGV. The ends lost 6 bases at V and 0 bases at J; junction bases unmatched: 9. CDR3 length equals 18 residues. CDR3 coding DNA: TGTGCCAGCAGACCCGGGACAGGGAGGAGCTCCTATAATTCACCCCTCCACTTT. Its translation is CASRPGTGRSSYNSPLHF.

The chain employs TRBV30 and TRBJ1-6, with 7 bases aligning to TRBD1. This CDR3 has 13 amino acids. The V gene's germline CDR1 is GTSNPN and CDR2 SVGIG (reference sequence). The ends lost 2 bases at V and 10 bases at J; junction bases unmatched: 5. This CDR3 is CAWSTAGGSPLHF. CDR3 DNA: TGTGCCTGGAGTACGGCAGGGGGATCACCCCTCCACTTT. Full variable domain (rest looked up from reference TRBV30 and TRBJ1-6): SQTIHQWPATLVQPVGSPLSLECTVEGTSNPNLYWYRQAAGRGLQLLFYSVGIGQISSEVPQNLSASRPQDRQFILSSKKLLLSDSGFYLCAWSTAGGSPLHFGNGTRLTVT.

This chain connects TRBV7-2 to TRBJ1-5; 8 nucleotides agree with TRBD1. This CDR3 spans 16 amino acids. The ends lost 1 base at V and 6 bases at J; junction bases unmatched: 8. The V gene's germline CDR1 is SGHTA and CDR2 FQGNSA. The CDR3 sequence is CASSLGAGGEFQPQHF. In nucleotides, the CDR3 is TGTGCCAGCAGCTTAGGAGCAGGGGGCGAGTTTCAGCCCCAGCATTTT.

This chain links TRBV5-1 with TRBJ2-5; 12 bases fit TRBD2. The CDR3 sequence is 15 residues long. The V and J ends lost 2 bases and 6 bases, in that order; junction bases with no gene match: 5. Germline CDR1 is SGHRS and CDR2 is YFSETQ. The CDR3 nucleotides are TGCGCCAGCAGCTTTTCTAGCGGGAGGGATAAGACCCAGTACTTC. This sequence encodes CASSFSSGRDKTQYF.

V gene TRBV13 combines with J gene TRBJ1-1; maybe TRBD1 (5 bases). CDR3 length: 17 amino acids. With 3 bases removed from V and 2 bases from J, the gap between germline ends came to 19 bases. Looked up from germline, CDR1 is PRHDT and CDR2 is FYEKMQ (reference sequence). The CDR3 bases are TGTGCCAGCAGCTTTGGGGGAAGGGCAGGAATTAACACTGAAGCTTTCTTT. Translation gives CASSFGGRAGINTEAFF.

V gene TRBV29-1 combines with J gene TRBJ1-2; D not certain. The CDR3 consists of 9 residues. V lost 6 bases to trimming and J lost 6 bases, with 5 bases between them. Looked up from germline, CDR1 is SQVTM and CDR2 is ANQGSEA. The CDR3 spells CSVIDGYTF. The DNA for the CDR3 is TGCAGCGTGATCGATGGCTACACCTTC.

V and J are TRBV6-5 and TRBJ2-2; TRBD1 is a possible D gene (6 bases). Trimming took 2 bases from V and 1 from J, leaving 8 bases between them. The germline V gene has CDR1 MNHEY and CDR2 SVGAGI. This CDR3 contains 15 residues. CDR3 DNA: TGTGCCAGCAGTTACGTCAGGGGGAACACCGGGGAGCTGTTTTTT. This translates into CASSYVRGNTGELFF.